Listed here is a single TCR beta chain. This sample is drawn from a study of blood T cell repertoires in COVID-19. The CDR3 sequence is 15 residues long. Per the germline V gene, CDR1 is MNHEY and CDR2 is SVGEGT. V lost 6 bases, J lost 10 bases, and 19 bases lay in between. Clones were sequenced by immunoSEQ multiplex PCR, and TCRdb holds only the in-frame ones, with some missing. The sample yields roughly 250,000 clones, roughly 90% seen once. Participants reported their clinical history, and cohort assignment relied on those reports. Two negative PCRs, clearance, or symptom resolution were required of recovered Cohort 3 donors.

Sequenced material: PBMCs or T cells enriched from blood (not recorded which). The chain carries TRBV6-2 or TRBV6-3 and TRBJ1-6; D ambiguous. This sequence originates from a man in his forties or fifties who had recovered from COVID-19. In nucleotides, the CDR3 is TGTGCCAGCAGCTTGCATGACGGGTTCGTATCACCCCTCCACTTT. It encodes CASSLHDGFVSPLHF.